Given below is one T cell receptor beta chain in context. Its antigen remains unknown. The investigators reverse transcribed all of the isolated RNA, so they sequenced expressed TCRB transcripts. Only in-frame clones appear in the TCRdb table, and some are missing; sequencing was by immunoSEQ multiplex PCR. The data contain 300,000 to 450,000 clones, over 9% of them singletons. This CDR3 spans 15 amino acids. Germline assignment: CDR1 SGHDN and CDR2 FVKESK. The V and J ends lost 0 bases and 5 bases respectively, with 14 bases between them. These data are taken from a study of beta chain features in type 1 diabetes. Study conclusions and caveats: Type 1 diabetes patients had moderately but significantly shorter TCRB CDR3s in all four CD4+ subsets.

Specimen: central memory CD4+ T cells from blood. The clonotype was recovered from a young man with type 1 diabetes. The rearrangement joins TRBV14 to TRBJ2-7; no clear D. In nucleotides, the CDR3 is TGTGCCAGCAGCCAAGACAGGACGACACGAAACGAGCAGTACTTC. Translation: CASSQDRTTRNEQYF. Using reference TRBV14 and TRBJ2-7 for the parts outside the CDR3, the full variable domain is EAGVTQFPSHSVIEKGQTVTLRCDPISGHDNLYWYRRVMGKEIKFLLHFVKESKQDESGMPNNRFLAERTGGTYSTLKVQPAELEDSGVYFCASSQDRTTRNEQYFGPGTRLTVT.